What follows is one T cell receptor (beta chain) and its context. CD8+ and CD4+ blood T cells underwent TCR beta sequencing. The source of the sample is a study of CD8 T cells in Susac syndrome. After extraction with the RNeasy kit, about 0.45 to 1 ug of the RNA was reverse transcribed using random hexamers. From the immunoSEQ multiplex PCR reads, TCRdb called clonotypes with MiXCR, one entry per CDR3 protein. The sample yields around 70,000 distinct CDR3 sequences, just under 95% seen once. V was clipped by 6 bases and J by 2 bases; unmatched bases: 21. The V gene's germline CDR1 is DFQATT and CDR2 SNEGSKA (reference sequence). This CDR3 comprises 18 residues.

V is TRBV20-1 and J is TRBJ2-7, with 8 bases fitting TRBD2. This clonotype was obtained from a human donor with multiple sclerosis. Sequenced: CD8+ T cells from PBMCs. The CDR3 DNA is TGCAGTGCCCTGGACCCCTCACCGCTAGCGGGCGATACCTACGAGCAGTACTTC. It is translated as CSALDPSPLAGDTYEQYF.